This T cell receptor (beta chain) appears in the sequencing data of a study of cytomegalovirus exposure and HLA in healthy donors. Across the whole study: Tens of millions of unique TCRs from HLA-typed donors were held in an early data release. Membership in the Caucasian-associated ancestry cluster was found for about four fifths of roughly 400 genotyped donors.

To note about this clone: Its antigen is currently unknown.

The CDR3 runs 14 residues. The V and J ends lost 5 bases and 4 bases respectively, with 15 bases between them. The germline V gene encodes CDR1 SGHRS and CDR2 YFSETQ. The PCR ran on 60 Vbeta and 13 Jbeta primers. Produced via immunoSEQ multiplex PCR; TCRdb's table is partial and in-frame only. The repertoire holds about 210,000 clones, 65% to 90% seen once, with approximately 0.31% in the top ten. Regarding the study as a whole: Reported findings show TCR beta sequences accurately forecast HLA-A and HLA-B alleles in most subjects. Near-uniform donor sequencing depth was presumed by presence/absence analyses.

The chain uses TRBV5-1 and TRBJ1-2, with D possibly being TRBD1 (5 bases). The sample was PBMCs. The TCR originated in a woman in her twenties or thirties in good health and CMV-seronegative. The CDR3 DNA sequence: TGCGCCAGCAGTACTGATGGAGGGGCCTATGGCTACACCTTC. Amino acid sequence: CASSTDGGAYGYTF.